This TCR beta chain originates from a study of blood T cell repertoires in COVID-19. About the study: The samples span acute and convalescent COVID-19 from the United States, Italy and Spain.

The CDR3 covers 13 residues. Germline CDR1 reads LNHDA; CDR2 reads SQIVND (reference sequence). V lost 3 bases, J lost 1 base, and 6 bases lay in between. Original methodology: Reference gene primer amplification yielded estimated nucleated cell counts. Produced via immunoSEQ multiplex PCR; TCRdb's table is partial and in-frame only. The DNA was the basis for D and trimming; V, J and clone size are from that table. The sample shows 95,000 to 110,000 clones, around nine tenths of them seen only once. What was sequenced was peripheral blood. V and J are TRBV19 and TRBJ1-1, with D possibly TRBD1 on 5 matching bases. This receptor was obtained from a woman under 40 with acute or convalescent COVID-19. The CDR3 reads CASSMTENTEAFF. In DNA, the CDR3 is TGTGCCAGTAGTATGACAGAGAACACTGAAGCTTTCTTT.